This is a list of T cell receptor beta chains from one sample in a study of HIV-infected patients and healthy controls. TCRdb processed the 5' RACE reads anew with MiXCR; each CDR3 protein has one entry. The data contain some 20,000 distinct CDR3 sequences, 12% of them singletons. The specimen sequenced was blood. The receptors originated from an adult in good health. Both conserved end residues are part of each CDR3. D genes are given only for firm matches. Expanded clones are given a class, and other clones once, few, many or no size at all.

CDR3: CASSLDRGIYNEQFF; DNA: TGTGCCAGCAGCTTAGATCGTGGGATTTACAATGAGCAGTTCTTC; D: NA; V: TRBV7-2; size: many; J: TRBJ2-1
CDR3: CASSPQETQYF; DNA: TGTGCCAGCAGTCCACAAGAGACCCAGTACTTC; D: NA; V: TRBV2; size: many; J: TRBJ2-5
CDR3: CASSLGVSSTEAFF; DNA: TGCGCCAGCAGCTTGGGGGTTAGCAGCACTGAAGCTTTCTTT; D: NA; V: TRBV5-1; size: NA; J: TRBJ1-1
CDR3: CASSFTGLAGSTDTQYF; DNA: TGTGCCAGCAGCTTTACGGGACTAGCGGGGTCCACAGATACGCAGTATTTT; D: TRBD2; V: TRBV7-9; size: many; J: TRBJ2-3
CDR3: CASTFADYQPQHF; DNA: TGTGCCAGCACCTTTGCTGATTATCAGCCCCAGCATTTT; D: NA; V: TRBV12-3/TRBV12-4; size: medium-sized; J: TRBJ1-5
CDR3: CASSLVGTNTEAFF; DNA: TGTGCCAGCAGCTTGGTCGGGACGAACACTGAAGCTTTCTTT; D: NA; V: TRBV5-4; size: many; J: TRBJ1-1
CDR3: CASSPHIGQGGQPQHF; DNA: TGTGCCAGCAGCCCACATATTGGACAGGGCGGGCAGCCCCAGCATTTT; D: TRBD1; V: TRBV7-9; size: many; J: TRBJ1-5
CDR3: CASSLPGGSPGYTF; DNA: TGCGCCAGCAGCTTGCCGGGCGGGAGTCCTGGCTACACCTTC; D: NA; V: TRBV5-1; size: many; J: TRBJ1-2
CDR3: CASSGPLSGRGVHGYTF; DNA: TGTGCCAGTAGTGGGCCTCTTTCTGGCAGGGGAGTACATGGCTACACCTTC; D: NA; V: TRBV19; size: NA; J: TRBJ1-2
CDR3: CASSAGGPNTGDTQYF; DNA: TGTGCCAGCAGCGCCGGGGGGCCCAACACGGGGGATACGCAGTATTTT; D: NA; V: TRBV9; size: medium-sized; J: TRBJ2-3
CDR3: CASSSQGPPGNTIYF; DNA: TGTGCCAGCAGTTCTCAGGGTCCTCCTGGAAACACCATATATTTT; D: NA; V: TRBV12-3/TRBV12-4; size: medium-sized; J: TRBJ1-3
CDR3: CASSSPQGGYTF; DNA: TGTGCCAGCAGTTCCCCCCAGGGTGGCTACACCTTC; D: NA; V: TRBV12-3/TRBV12-4; size: many; J: TRBJ1-2
CDR3: CASRKEGPNSPLHF; DNA: TGTGCCAGCAGAAAGGAGGGACCAAATTCACCCCTCCACTTT; D: NA; V: TRBV6-5; size: NA; J: TRBJ1-6
CDR3: CASSLEPGRTEYGYTF; DNA: TGTGCCAGCAGCTTGGAACCAGGTCGTACCGAATATGGCTACACCTTC; D: NA; V: TRBV5-4; size: few; J: TRBJ1-2
CDR3: CASSFRKGDYGYTF; DNA: TGTGCCAGCAGTTTTCGGAAGGGGGACTATGGCTACACCTTC; D: NA; V: TRBV27; size: NA; J: TRBJ1-2
CDR3: CASSPFRGVGNQPQHF; DNA: TGTGCCAGCAGCCCCTTCAGGGGCGTGGGCAATCAGCCCCAGCATTTT; D: NA; V: TRBV28; size: few; J: TRBJ1-5
CDR3: CSARAQPTNEKLFF; DNA: TGCAGTGCTAGGGCACAACCAACTAATGAAAAACTGTTTTTT; D: NA; V: TRBV20-1; size: medium-sized; J: TRBJ1-4
CDR3: CASSRSGSSYNSPLHF; DNA: TGTGCCAGCAGCCGTTCGGGGAGCTCCTATAATTCACCCCTCCACTTT; D: NA; V: TRBV25-1; size: many; J: TRBJ1-6
CDR3: CSVGFAGEGPDTQYF; DNA: TGCAGCGTTGGATTTGCGGGGGAGGGCCCAGATACGCAGTATTTT; D: TRBD2; V: TRBV29-1; size: many; J: TRBJ2-3
CDR3: CASSEFPGGNTEAFF; DNA: TGTGCCAGCAGTGAATTCCCGGGGGGGAACACTGAAGCTTTCTTT; D: NA; V: TRBV6-1; size: few; J: TRBJ1-1
CDR3: CSVENNGGYGYTF; DNA: TGCAGCGTTGAAAATAATGGGGGCTATGGCTACACCTTC; D: NA; V: TRBV29-1; size: medium-sized; J: TRBJ1-2
CDR3: CASSQLAREQYF; DNA: TGTGCCAGCAGCCAACTAGCTAGGGAGCAGTACTTC; D: NA; V: TRBV14; size: many; J: TRBJ2-7
CDR3: CASSSTSGNTIYF; DNA: TGTGCCAGCAGCTCAACCTCTGGAAACACCATATATTTT; D: NA; V: TRBV7-2; size: NA; J: TRBJ1-3
CDR3: CASSQGYTEAFF; DNA: TGCGCCAGCAGCCAGGGCTACACTGAAGCTTTCTTT; D: NA; V: TRBV4-1; size: NA; J: TRBJ1-1
CDR3: CASSLIRTELAFF; DNA: TGTGCCAGCAGCCTCATACGGACAGAGCTCGCTTTCTTT; D: NA; V: TRBV14; size: medium-sized; J: TRBJ1-1
CDR3: CASSFGGGSNTGELFF; DNA: TGTGCCAGCAGCTTCGGCGGGGGCTCGAACACCGGGGAGCTGTTTTTT; D: NA; V: TRBV7-2; size: NA; J: TRBJ2-2
CDR3: CASRTTDYTEAFF; DNA: TGTGCCAGCAGGACGACTGACTACACTGAAGCTTTCTTT; D: NA; V: TRBV7-2; size: NA; J: TRBJ1-1
CDR3: CASSPDRVGYEQYF; DNA: TGTGCCAGCTCACCGGACAGGGTTGGGTACGAGCAGTACTTC; D: TRBD1; V: TRBV18; size: many; J: TRBJ2-7
CDR3: CASSFTGASGNTIYF; DNA: TGTGCCAGCAGCTTTACAGGGGCCTCTGGAAACACCATATATTTT; D: TRBD1; V: TRBV12-3/TRBV12-4; size: many; J: TRBJ1-3
CDR3: CASSEWTSNQPQHF; DNA: TGTGCCAGCAGTGAATGGACAAGCAATCAGCCCCAGCATTTT; D: NA; V: TRBV2; size: NA; J: TRBJ1-5
CDR3: CASSQDSNQPQHF; DNA: TGTGCCAGCAGCCAAGATTCCAATCAGCCCCAGCATTTT; D: NA; V: TRBV3-1; size: medium-sized; J: TRBJ1-5
CDR3: CASMSDRGMAEAFF; DNA: TGTGCCAGCATGTCGGACAGGGGGATGGCTGAAGCTTTCTTT; D: TRBD1; V: TRBV2; size: many; J: TRBJ1-1
CDR3: CASSYTSPGTDTQYF; DNA: TGTGCCAGCAGTTACACTTCGCCCGGCACAGATACGCAGTATTTT; D: NA; V: TRBV6-5; size: many; J: TRBJ2-3
CDR3: CASSLQGAWGYTF; DNA: TGTGCCAGCAGTTTACAGGGGGCTTGGGGCTACACCTTC; D: TRBD1; V: TRBV12-3/TRBV12-4; size: many; J: TRBJ1-2
CDR3: CSAHRGGAAGELFF; DNA: TGCAGCGCTCACCGGGGGGGGGCGGCCGGGGAGCTGTTTTTT; D: TRBD2; V: TRBV29-1; size: many; J: TRBJ2-2
CDR3: CASSLTPWSSYNEQFF; DNA: TGTGCCAGCAGCTTGACCCCATGGAGCTCCTACAATGAGCAGTTCTTC; D: NA; V: TRBV7-3; size: many; J: TRBJ2-1
CDR3: CASSQVPGAPTKNIQYF; DNA: TGCGCCAGCAGCCAAGTTCCGGGCGCCCCCACCAAAAACATTCAGTACTTC; D: NA; V: TRBV4-3; size: NA; J: TRBJ2-4
CDR3: CASTLEDGGAYEQYF; DNA: TGTGCCAGCACCTTGGAGGACGGAGGGGCCTACGAGCAGTACTTC; D: NA; V: TRBV6-1; size: many; J: TRBJ2-7
CDR3: CASSTPGGARFMNTEAFF; DNA: TGTGCCAGCAGCACCCCAGGGGGGGCCCGATTCATGAACACTGAAGCTTTCTTT; D: TRBD1; V: TRBV7-8; size: medium-sized; J: TRBJ1-1
CDR3: CASNTDLNQPQHF; DNA: TGTGCCAGCAATACTGACCTAAATCAGCCCCAGCATTTT; D: NA; V: TRBV6-2/TRBV6-3; size: medium-sized; J: TRBJ1-5
CDR3: CAISAYERVSNQPQHF; DNA: TGTGCCATCAGTGCTTACGAGAGGGTTAGCAATCAGCCCCAGCATTTT; D: NA; V: TRBV10-3; size: NA; J: TRBJ1-5
CDR3: CASSPDRALPRRYF; DNA: TGTGCCAGCAGTCCGGACAGGGCACTCCCCAGGAGGTACTTC; D: TRBD1; V: TRBV27; size: medium-sized; J: TRBJ2-7
CDR3: CASSPSSGRGTDTQYF; DNA: TGCGCCAGCAGTCCGTCTAGCGGTCGGGGCACAGATACGCAGTATTTT; D: TRBD2; V: TRBV5-1; size: many; J: TRBJ2-3
CDR3: CASSQNRDYNEQFF; DNA: TGCGCCAGCAGCCAGAATCGGGACTACAATGAGCAGTTCTTC; D: NA; V: TRBV4-3; size: medium-sized; J: TRBJ2-1
CDR3: CASSQVKGDEQYF; DNA: TGTGCCAGCAGCCAAGTCAAGGGGGACGAGCAGTACTTC; D: NA; V: TRBV4-2; size: few; J: TRBJ2-7
CDR3: CASSLLGTGRLRLGKLFF; DNA: TGCGCCAGCAGCTTGTTGGGTACAGGCCGCCTCCGGTTAGGAAAACTGTTTTTT; D: NA; V: TRBV5-1; size: many; J: TRBJ1-4
CDR3: CSASGGGATDTQYF; DNA: TGCAGTGCTAGCGGCGGGGGGGCCACAGATACGCAGTATTTT; D: TRBD2; V: TRBV20-1; size: many; J: TRBJ2-3
CDR3: CASILTWGRSTEAFF; DNA: TGTGCCAGCATTCTCACATGGGGGAGGAGCACTGAAGCTTTCTTT; D: NA; V: TRBV12-3/TRBV12-4; size: many; J: TRBJ1-1
CDR3: CASLGGNEQYF; DNA: TGTGCCAGTTTAGGGGGAAACGAGCAGTACTTC; D: NA; V: TRBV6-6; size: NA; J: TRBJ2-7
CDR3: CASTTGFGSGANVLTF; DNA: TGTGCCAGTACTACAGGGTTTGGCTCTGGGGCCAACGTCCTGACTTTC; D: NA; V: TRBV3-1; size: NA; J: TRBJ2-6
CDR3: CASSRTGQAEAFF; DNA: TGTGCCAGCAGTCGGACAGGGCAGGCTGAAGCTTTCTTT; D: TRBD1; V: TRBV12-3/TRBV12-4; size: NA; J: TRBJ1-1
CDR3: CASRTGLSTNEKLFF; DNA: TGTGCCAGCAGAACGGGTTTATCAACTAATGAAAAACTGTTTTTT; D: NA; V: TRBV4-2; size: NA; J: TRBJ1-4
CDR3: CAIRLAGGYEQYF; DNA: TGTGCCATCCGACTAGCGGGGGGCTACGAGCAGTACTTC; D: TRBD2; V: TRBV10-3; size: NA; J: TRBJ2-7
CDR3: CASSPASSHEQYF; DNA: TGTGCCAGCTCACCGGCTAGCTCCCACGAGCAGTACTTC; D: NA; V: TRBV18; size: medium-sized; J: TRBJ2-7
CDR3: CASSPGRVEQYF; DNA: TGTGCCAGCTCACCAGGCCGGGTAGAGCAGTACTTC; D: NA; V: TRBV18; size: many; J: TRBJ2-7
CDR3: CASSSGTGKYEQYF; DNA: TGTGCCAGCTCCTCGGGGACAGGGAAATACGAGCAGTACTTC; D: TRBD1; V: TRBV18; size: many; J: TRBJ2-7
CDR3: CASSPQGAWGYTF; DNA: TGTGCCAGCAGCCCACAGGGGGCGTGGGGCTACACCTTC; D: TRBD1; V: TRBV12-3/TRBV12-4; size: medium-sized; J: TRBJ1-2
CDR3: CSARPPVSNQPQHF; DNA: TGCAGTGCTAGACCCCCAGTTAGCAATCAGCCCCAGCATTTT; D: NA; V: TRBV20-1; size: many; J: TRBJ1-5
CDR3: CASRREPQGTVPRAFF; DNA: TGTGCCAGCCGGAGGGAACCGCAAGGCACCGTCCCGCGGGCTTTCTTT; D: NA; V: TRBV9; size: NA; J: TRBJ1-1